The clone carrying this T cell receptor beta chain was seen only a few times. The antigen remains undetermined. The CDR3 spans 15 residues. The V end was cut by 0 bases, the J end by 7 bases, with 16 bases between. Germline V gene sequence: CDR1 SGHRS, CDR2 YFSETQ. This sample was included in a study of OX40 agonist ivuxolimab in advanced cancers. Background on the study: Every 2 weeks, ivuxolimab was infused into the patients intravenously at between 0.01 and 10 mg/kg. Study-level findings and limits: CD4+ T cells averaged fewer expanded clones than CD8+ T cells. Also present in some nonresponders was a low level of normalized T-cell clonal expansion. Antigen targets of the expanded peripheral T cells went undetermined.

Profiled with immunoSEQ multiplex PCR; TCRdb holds only in-frame clones, not every one. In the table there are 60,000 to 65,000 clones, 80% to 90% of which are singletons. This chain joins TRBV5-1 and TRBJ1-2; tentatively, D is TRBD1 (6 bases). The material was CD4+ or CD8+ T cells sorted from blood, obtained in a trial of the OX40 agonist ivuxolimab. The TCR comes from an adult with an advanced solid tumor such as melanoma, head and neck, liver or kidney cancer. DNA of the CDR3: TGCGCCAGCAGCTTGGAGGACAGTATGGTGGCTGGCTACACCTTC. Amino acid sequence: CASSLEDSMVAGYTF.